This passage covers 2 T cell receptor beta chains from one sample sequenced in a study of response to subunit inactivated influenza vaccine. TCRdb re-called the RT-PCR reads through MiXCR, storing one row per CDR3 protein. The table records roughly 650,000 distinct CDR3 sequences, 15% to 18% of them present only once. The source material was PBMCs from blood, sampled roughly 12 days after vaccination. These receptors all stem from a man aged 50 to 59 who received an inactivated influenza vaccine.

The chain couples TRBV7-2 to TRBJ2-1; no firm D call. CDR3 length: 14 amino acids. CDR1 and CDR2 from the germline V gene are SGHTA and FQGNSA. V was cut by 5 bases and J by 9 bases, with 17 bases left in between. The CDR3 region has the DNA TGTGCCAGCAGCGTGGTTTCGTCTGCCTTTGAGCAGTTCTTC. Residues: CASSVVSSAFEQFF.

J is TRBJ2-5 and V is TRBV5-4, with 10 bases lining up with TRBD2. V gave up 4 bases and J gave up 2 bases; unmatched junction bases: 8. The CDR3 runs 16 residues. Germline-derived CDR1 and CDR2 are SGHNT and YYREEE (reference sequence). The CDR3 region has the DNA TGTGCCAGCAGCCTAGGACTAGCGGACTCTCAAGAGACCCAGTACTTC. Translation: CASSLGLADSQETQYF.